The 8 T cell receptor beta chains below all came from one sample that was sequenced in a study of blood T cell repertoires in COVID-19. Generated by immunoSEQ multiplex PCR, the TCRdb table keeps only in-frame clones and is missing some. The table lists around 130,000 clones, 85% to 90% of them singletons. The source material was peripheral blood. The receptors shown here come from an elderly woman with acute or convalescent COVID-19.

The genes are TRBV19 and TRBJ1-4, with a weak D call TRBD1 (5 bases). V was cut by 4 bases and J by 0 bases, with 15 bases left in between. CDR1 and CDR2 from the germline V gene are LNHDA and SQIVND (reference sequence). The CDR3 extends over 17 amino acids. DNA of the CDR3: TGTGCCAGTAGTAATCGACCAGGGTTTGCAACTAATGAAAAACTGTTTTTT. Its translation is CASSNRPGFATNEKLFF.

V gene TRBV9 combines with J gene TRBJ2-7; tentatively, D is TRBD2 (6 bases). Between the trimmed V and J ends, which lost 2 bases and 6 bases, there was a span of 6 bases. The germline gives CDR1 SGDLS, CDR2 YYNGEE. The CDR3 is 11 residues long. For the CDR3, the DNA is TGTGCCAGCAGCGTCGGGGGCGAGCAGTACTTC. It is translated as CASSVGGEQYF. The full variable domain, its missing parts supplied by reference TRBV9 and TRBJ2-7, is DSGVTQTPKHLITATGQRVTLRCSPRSGDLSVYWYQQSLDQGLQFLIQYYNGEERAKGNILERFSAQQFPDLHSELNLSSLELGDSALYFCASSVGGEQYFGPGTRLTVT.

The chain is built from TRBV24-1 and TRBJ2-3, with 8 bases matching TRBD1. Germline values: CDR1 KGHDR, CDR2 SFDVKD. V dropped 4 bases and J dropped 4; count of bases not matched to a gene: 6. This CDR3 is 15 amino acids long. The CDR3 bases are TGTGCCACCAGTGACCCGACAGGGGCGGCAGATACGCAGTATTTT. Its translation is CATSDPTGAADTQYF.

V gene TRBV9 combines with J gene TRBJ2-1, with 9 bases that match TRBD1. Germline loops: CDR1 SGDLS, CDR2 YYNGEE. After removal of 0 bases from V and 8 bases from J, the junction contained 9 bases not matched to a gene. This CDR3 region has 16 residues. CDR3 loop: CASSVDGRTGAYEQFF. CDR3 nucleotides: TGTGCCAGCAGCGTAGATGGGAGGACAGGGGCCTATGAGCAGTTCTTC.

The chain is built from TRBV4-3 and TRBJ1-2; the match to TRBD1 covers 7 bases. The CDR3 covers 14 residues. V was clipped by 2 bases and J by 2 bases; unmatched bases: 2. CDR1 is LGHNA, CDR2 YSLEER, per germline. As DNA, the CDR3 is TGCGCCAGCAGCCAAACGGACAGGAACTATGGCTACACCTTC. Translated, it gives CASSQTDRNYGYTF.

CDR3 nucleotides: TGTGCCAGCAGCCCCGTAAGAAGGGGGGGGGAGACCCAGTACTTC. It specifies CASSPVRRGGETQYF. The V call is TRBV11-2, the J call TRBJ2-5; possibly TRBD2 for D (7 bases). The CDR3 has 15 amino acids. Between the trimmed V and J ends, which lost 5 bases and 5 bases, there was a span of 18 bases. Looked up from germline, CDR1 is SGHAT and CDR2 is FQNNGV.

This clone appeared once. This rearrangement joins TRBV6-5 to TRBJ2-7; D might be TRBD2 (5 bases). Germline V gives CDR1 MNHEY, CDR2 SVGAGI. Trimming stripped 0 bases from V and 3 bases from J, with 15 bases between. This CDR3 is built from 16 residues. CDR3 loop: CASSYSGAGIFYEQYF. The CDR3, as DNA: TGTGCCAGCAGTTACTCGGGAGCCGGGATCTTCTACGAGCAGTACTTC.

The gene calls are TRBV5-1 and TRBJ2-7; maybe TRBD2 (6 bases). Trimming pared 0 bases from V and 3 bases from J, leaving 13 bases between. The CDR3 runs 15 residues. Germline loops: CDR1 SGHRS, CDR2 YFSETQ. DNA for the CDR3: TGCGCCAGCAGCTTGGCGCCGGGGGAAAGCTACGAGCAGTACTTC. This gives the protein CASSLAPGESYEQYF. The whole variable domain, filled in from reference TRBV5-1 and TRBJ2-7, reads KAGVTQTPRYLIKTRGQQVTLSCSPISGHRSVSWYQQTPGQGLQFLFEYFSETQRNKGNFPGRFSGRQFSNSRSEMNVSTLELGDSALYLCASSLAPGESYEQYFGPGTRLTVT.